This is a list of T cell receptor beta chains from one sample in a study of technical replicates of blood from a few donors. The table came from immunoSEQ multiplex PCR; TCRdb's copy has only in-frame clones and leaves some out. The data show tens of thousands of clones, 85% to 95% seen once. Sequencing was done on a sample of T cells isolated from PBMCs. Every receptor here comes from a human donor in good health. Each CDR3 is given with its conserved first and last residue. A D gene is named only where the DNA matches it firmly. Rows give clone size only sometimes, using once, few, many, or a class for an expanded clone.

clone size	V gene	D gene	J gene	CDR3 DNA	CDR3 protein
.	TRBV6-6	TRBD1	TRBJ2-2	TGTGCCAGCAGTTACATTGGACAGGTCAGCGGGGAGCTGTTTTTT	CASSYIGQVSGELFF
few	TRBV2	TRBD2	TRBJ2-5	TGTGCCAGCAGTGATGAGGGGGGCCCTGCTAGCGGGAGAAGGGAGACCCAGTACTTC	CASSDEGGPASGRRETQYF
.	TRBV9	TRBD2	TRBJ2-1	TGTGCCAGCAGCCCCCGGACGGGACTAGCAGAAAATGAGCAGTTCTTC	CASSPRTGLAENEQFF
.	TRBV5-4	.	TRBJ2-5	TGTGCCAGCAGCCCGGACAGTATCCAACAAGAGACCCAGTACTTC	CASSPDSIQQETQYF
.	TRBV7-8	TRBD2	TRBJ2-1	TGTGCCAGCAGCTTATTAATGGCGGGAGAAGGTCTTGAGCAGTTCTTC	CASSLLMAGEGLEQFF
.	TRBV13	.	TRBJ2-1	TGTGCCAGCAGCTTAGGACGGGATGAGCAGTTCTTC	CASSLGRDEQFF
.	TRBV7-2	.	TRBJ2-5	TGTGCCAGCAGCTTCGCCGAGGCTCTCGAGACCCAGTACTTC	CASSFAEALETQYF
.	TRBV19	.	TRBJ2-5	TGTGCCAGTAGCCCCAATCGAGGCCGAGAGACCCAGTACTTC	CASSPNRGRETQYF
once	TRBV4-1	.	TRBJ2-5	TGCGCCAGCAGCCACTCGGGACTGAACCAAGAGACCCAGTACTTC	CASSHSGLNQETQYF
once	TRBV27	TRBD1	TRBJ2-5	TGTGCCAGCAGTTTATTGGCTGGACAGGGCCAAGAGACCCAGTACTTC	CASSLLAGQGQETQYF
.	TRBV9	.	TRBJ1-1	TGTGCCAGCAGCCCGACCGGGGGAGGTGAAGCTTTCTTT	CASSPTGGGEAFF
.	TRBV25-1	.	TRBJ2-7	TGTGCCAGCAGTGTACTGGGGATGGGAGTGGGCGAGCAGTACTTC	CASSVLGMGVGEQYF
.	TRBV11-3	.	TRBJ2-3	TGTGCCAGCAGCTTAGTACAGACAGATACGCAGTATTTT	CASSLVQTDTQYF
.	TRBV7-2	.	TRBJ1-3	TGTGCCAGCAGCTTGTCTGGGGGAGGTTTCACCATATATTTT	CASSLSGGGFTIYF
once	TRBV5-1	.	TRBJ2-1	TGCGCCAGCAGCTTGAAGCAGGGTCCCTACAATGAGCAGTTCTTC	CASSLKQGPYNEQFF
.	TRBV4-1	.	TRBJ1-2	TGCGCCAGCAGCCAAGTTGACGGACTCTATGGCTACACCTTC	CASSQVDGLYGYTF
.	TRBV5-4	.	TRBJ2-3	TGTGCCAGCAGCTTTAGCGGTTCCACAGATACGCAGTATTTT	CASSFSGSTDTQYF
.	TRBV27	.	TRBJ2-7	TGTGCCAGCAGTTTATCTAGCGGCTACGAGCAGTACTTC	CASSLSSGYEQYF
few	TRBV10-2	.	TRBJ1-1	TGCGCCAGCAGTGCGGTTCTTGGGAACACTGAAGCTTTCTTT	CASSAVLGNTEAFF
.	TRBV5-5	TRBD1	TRBJ1-5	TGTGCCAGCAGCCTAACAGGGGATCAGCCCCAGCATTTT	CASSLTGDQPQHF
.	TRBV10-3	.	TRBJ1-2	TGTGCCATCAGTGGCGGCAGCCTAGGCACCTTC	CAISGGSLGTF
.	TRBV6-5	.	TRBJ1-1	TGTGCCAGCAGTTACACTACCGTGAACACTGAAGCTTTCTTT	CASSYTTVNTEAFF
.	TRBV27	.	TRBJ1-3	TGTGCCAGCAGTTGGAGCTCTGGAAACACCATATATTTT	CASSWSSGNTIYF